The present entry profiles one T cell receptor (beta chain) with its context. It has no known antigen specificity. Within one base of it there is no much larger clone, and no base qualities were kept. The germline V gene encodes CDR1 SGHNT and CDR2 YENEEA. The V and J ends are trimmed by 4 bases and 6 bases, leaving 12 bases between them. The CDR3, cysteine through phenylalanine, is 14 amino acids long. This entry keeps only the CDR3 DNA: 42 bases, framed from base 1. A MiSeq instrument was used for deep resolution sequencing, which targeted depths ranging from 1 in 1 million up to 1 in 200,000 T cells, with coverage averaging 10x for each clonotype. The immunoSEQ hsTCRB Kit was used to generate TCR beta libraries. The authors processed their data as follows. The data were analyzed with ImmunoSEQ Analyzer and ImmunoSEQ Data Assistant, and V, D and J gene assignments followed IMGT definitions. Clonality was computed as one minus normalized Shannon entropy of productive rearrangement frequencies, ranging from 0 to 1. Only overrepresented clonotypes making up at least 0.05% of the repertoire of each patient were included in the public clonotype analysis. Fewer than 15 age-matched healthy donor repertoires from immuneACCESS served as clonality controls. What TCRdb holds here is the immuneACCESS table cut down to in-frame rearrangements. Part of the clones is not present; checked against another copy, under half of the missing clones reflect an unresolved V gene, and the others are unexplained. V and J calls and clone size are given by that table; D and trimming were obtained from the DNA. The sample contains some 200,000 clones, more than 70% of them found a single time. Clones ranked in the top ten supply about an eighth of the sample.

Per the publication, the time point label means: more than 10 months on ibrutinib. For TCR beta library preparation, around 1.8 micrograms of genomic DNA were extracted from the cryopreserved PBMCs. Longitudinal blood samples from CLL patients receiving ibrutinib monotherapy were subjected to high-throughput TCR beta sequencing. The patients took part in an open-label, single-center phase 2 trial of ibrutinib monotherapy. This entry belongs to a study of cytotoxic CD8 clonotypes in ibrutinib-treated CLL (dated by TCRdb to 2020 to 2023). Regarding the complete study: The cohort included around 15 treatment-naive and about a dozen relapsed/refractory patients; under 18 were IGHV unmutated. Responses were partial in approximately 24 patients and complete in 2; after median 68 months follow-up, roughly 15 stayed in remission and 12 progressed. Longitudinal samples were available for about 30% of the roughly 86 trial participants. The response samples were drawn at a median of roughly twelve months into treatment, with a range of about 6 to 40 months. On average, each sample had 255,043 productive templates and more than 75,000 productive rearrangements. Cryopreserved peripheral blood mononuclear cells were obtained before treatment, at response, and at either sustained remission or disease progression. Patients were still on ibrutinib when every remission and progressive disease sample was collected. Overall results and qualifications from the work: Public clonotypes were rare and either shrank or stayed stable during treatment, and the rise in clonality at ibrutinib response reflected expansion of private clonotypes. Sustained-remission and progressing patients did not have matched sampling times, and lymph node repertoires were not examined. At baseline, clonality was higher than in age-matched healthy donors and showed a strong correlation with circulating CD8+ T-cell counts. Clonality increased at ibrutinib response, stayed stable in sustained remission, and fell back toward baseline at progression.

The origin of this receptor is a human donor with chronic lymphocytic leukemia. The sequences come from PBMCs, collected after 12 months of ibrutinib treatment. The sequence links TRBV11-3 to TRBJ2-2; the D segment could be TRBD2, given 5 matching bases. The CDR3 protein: CASSSPGIAGELFF. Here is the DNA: TGTGCCAGCAGCTCCCCCGGGATCGCCGGGGAGCTGTTTTTT.